The 4 T cell receptor beta chains below come from one sample, sequenced in a study of persistence of HIV-infected CD4 T cells (TCRdb year 2020). These receptors' targets are unknown. In light of the paper, this sample's treatment or condition label describes: suppressive antiretroviral therapy. Cells were stimulated with anti-CD3/anti-CD28 magnetic beads as a nonspecific positive control representing the CD4+ T cell repertoire. Responding CD4+ T cells were sorted on the basis of upregulation of both CD40 ligand and CD69. The immunoSEQ hsTCRB assay version 4, run in survey mode, was used to sequence TCRbeta repertoires from genomic DNA. TCRdb took over this immuneACCESS table, retaining in-frame rearrangements with V and J assigned. Such tables are incomplete; in checked studies, under half of the missing clones stem from an unresolved V gene, and the remainder is unexplained. The sample has around 40,000 clones on record, about 85% of them singletons. The top ten hold 0.4% to 0.5% of the sample.

This material consisted of CD4+ T cells sorted from PBMCs after 18-hour stimulation, taken from a patient who received antiretroviral therapy. The cell subset or site label, as the study defines it: CD40L+CD69+ CD4 T cells responding to anti-CD3/anti-CD28 beads, representing the overall repertoire. All receptors derive from an adult woman with HIV who was CMV-seropositive.

This chain joins TRBV19 and TRBJ1-1, with TRBD1 matching over 7 bases. The CDR3 spans 15 residues. J was trimmed by 4 bases and V by 5 bases; bases with no gene match: 10. Germline CDR1 is LNHDA and CDR2 is SQIVND (reference sequence). CDR3 residues: CASSFSKTGSTEAFF. The CDR3 nucleotides read TGTGCCAGTAGTTTTTCCAAGACAGGGTCCACTGAAGCTTTCTTT.

Only one count was recorded for this clone. This rearrangement joins TRBV12-2 to TRBJ1-1. TRBV12-2 is marked as a pseudogene. This CDR3 contains 17 residues. CDR3 sequence: CASRFHRCMGRNTEAFF. The CDR3 bases are TGTGCAAGTCGCTTCCATCGGTGCATGGGAAGGAACACTGAAGCTTTCTTT.

The chain uses TRBV21-1 and TRBJ1-2. TRBV21-1 is a listed pseudogene. The CDR3 is made up of 16 amino acids. CDR3 sequence reads: CASSTGRRGGDYGYTF. In DNA form, the CDR3 reads TGTGCCAGCAGCACTGGCCGCAGGGGGGGAGACTATGGCTACACCTTC.

DNA for the CDR3: TGTGCCAGTAGCAACTTCGCAGGGGCCAACGTCCTGACTTTC. As protein: CASSNFAGANVLTF. The chain combines TRBV19 with TRBJ2-6; D unclear. The V gene's germline CDR1 is LNHDA and CDR2 SQIVND (reference sequence). V lost 6 bases and J lost 4, with 10 bases in between. The length of the CDR3 is 14 residues.